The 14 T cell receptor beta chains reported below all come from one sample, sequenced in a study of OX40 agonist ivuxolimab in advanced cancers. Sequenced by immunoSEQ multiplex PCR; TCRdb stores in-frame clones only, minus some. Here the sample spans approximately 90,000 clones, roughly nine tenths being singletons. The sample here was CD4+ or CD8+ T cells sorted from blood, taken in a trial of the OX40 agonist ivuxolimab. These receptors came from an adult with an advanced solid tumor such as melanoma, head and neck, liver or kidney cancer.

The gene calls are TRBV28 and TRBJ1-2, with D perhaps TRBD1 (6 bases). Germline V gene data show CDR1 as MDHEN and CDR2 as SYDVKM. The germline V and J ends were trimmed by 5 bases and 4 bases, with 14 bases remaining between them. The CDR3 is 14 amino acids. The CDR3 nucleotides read TGTGCCAGCAGTCCGGGACACGAGCTCTATGGCTACACCTTC. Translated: CASSPGHELYGYTF.

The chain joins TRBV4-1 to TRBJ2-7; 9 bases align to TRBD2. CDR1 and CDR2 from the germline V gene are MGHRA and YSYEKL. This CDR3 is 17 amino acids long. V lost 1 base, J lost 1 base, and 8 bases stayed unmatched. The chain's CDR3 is CASSQVETSGISYEQYF. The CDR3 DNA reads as TGCGCCAGCAGCCAAGTGGAGACTAGCGGAATTTCCTACGAGCAGTACTTC.

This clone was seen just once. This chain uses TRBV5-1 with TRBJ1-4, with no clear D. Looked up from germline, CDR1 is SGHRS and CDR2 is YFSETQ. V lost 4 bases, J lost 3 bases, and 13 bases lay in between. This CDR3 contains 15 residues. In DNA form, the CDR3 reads TGCGCCAGCAGCCCCGGACGGAGTGCTAATGAAAAACTGTTTTTT. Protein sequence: CASSPGRSANEKLFF.

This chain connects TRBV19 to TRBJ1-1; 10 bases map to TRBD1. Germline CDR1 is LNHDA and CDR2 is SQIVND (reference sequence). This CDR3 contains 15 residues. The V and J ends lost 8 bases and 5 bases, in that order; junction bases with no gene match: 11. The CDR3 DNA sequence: TGTGCCAGTTCTTGGTCGGGACAGGGGTTGACTGAAGCTTTCTTT. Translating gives CASSWSGQGLTEAFF.

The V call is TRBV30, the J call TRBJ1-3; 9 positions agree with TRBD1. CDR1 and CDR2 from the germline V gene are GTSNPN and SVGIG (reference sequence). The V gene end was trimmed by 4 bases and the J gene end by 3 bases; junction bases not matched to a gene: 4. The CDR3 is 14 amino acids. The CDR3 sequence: CAWTKTGGGNTIYF. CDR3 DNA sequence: TGTGCCTGGACAAAGACAGGGGGTGGAAACACCATATATTTT.

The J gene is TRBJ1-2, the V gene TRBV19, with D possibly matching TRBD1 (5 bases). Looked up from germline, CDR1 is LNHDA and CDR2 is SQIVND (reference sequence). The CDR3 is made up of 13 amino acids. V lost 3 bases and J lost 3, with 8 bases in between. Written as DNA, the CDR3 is TGTGCCAGTAGTATTGGAGGGGACTATGGCTACACCTTC. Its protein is CASSIGGDYGYTF. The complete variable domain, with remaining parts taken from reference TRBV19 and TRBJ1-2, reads DGGITQSPKYLFRKEGQNVTLSCEQNLNHDAMYWYRQDPGQGLRLIYYSQIVNDFQKGDIAEGYSVSREKKESFPLTVTSAQKNPTAFYLCASSIGGDYGYTFGSGTRLTVV.

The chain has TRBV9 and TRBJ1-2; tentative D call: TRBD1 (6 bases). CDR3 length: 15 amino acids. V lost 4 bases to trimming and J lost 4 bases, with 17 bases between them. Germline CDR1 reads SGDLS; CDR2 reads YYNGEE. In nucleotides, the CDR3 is TGTGCCAGCAGCTCCAGGTATACAGGGATCTATGGCTACACCTTC. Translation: CASSSRYTGIYGYTF.

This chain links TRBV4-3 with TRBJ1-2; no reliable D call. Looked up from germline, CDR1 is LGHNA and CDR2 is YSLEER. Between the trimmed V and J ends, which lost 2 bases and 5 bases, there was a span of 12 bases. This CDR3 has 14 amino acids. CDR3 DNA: TGCGCCAGCAGCCAACTCTCGGGTGCTTATGGCTACACCTTC. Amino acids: CASSQLSGAYGYTF.

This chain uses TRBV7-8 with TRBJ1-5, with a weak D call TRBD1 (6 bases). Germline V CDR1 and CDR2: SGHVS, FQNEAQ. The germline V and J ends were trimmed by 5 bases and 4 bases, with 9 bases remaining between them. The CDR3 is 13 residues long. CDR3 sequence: CASSPDRNQPQHF. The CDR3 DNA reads TGTGCCAGCAGCCCAGACAGGAATCAGCCCCAGCATTTT.

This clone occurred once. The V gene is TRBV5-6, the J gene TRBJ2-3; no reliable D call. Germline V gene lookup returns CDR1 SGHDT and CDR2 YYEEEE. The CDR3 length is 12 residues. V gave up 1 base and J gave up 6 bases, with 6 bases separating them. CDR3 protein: CASSLIRDTQYF. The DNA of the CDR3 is TGTGCCAGCAGCTTGATCAGGGATACGCAGTATTTT.

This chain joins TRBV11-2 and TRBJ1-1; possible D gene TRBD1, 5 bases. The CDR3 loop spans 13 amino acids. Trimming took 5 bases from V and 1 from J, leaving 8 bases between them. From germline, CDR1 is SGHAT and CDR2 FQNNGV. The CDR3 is CASSKDRNTEAFF. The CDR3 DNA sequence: TGTGCCAGCAGCAAAGACAGGAACACTGAAGCTTTCTTT.

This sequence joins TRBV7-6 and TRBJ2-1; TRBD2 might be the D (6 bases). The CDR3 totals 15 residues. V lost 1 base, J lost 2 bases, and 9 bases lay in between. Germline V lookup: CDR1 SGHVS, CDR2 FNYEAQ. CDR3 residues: CASSLGGDAYNEQFF. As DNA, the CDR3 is TGTGCCAGCAGCTTAGGCGGGGACGCCTACAATGAGCAGTTCTTC.

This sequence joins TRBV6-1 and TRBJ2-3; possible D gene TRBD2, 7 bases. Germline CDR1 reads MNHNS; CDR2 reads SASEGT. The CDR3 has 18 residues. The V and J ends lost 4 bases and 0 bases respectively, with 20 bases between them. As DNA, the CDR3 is TGTGCCAGCAGTGCCTTAGCGAGGGGGGGTTTAAGCACAGATACGCAGTATTTT. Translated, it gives CASSALARGGLSTDTQYF.

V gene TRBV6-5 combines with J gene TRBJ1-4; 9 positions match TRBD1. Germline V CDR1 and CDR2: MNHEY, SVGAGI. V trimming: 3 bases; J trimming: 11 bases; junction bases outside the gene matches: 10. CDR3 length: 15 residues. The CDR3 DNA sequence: TGTGCCAGCAGTTATGGGGGACAGGGCGTTGGGAAACTGTTTTTT. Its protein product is CASSYGGQGVGKLFF.